This TCR beta chain was identified in a study of T cell responses to AZD1222 COVID-19 vaccine. A word on this clone: Its target is unknown.

V was pared by 4 bases and J by 2 bases, with 3 bases of the junction left unmatched. Germline values: CDR1 SGHNT, CDR2 YYREEE (reference sequence). CDR3 size: 15 residues. Regarding the study as a whole: Most donors were white British, females outnumbered males, and clonal diversity was possibly underestimated. Distributed over spike, vaccine-associated CD4 TCRs predominated at 160-218 and 743-854.

The protocol was immunoSEQ multiplex PCR, while the TCRdb copy is restricted to in-frame clones and leaves out a portion. The table shows about 120,000 clones, with 70% to 90% occurring only once. The receptor was derived from an adult in good health. This sequence joins TRBV5-4 and TRBJ2-6; TRBD2 matches 7 bases. The source was peripheral blood, collected on day 0 of AZD1222 vaccination. CDR3 bases: TGTGCCAGCAGCCCGGGGGGTACTGGGGCCAACGTCCTGACTTTC. Its protein is CASSPGGTGANVLTF.